This T cell receptor (beta chain) was documented in a study of PD-L1 blockade in urothelial cancer. Study details: Anywhere from 0 to 3 prior chemotherapy regimens had been received by patients.

The time point is: peripheral blood 6 weeks after treatment start. The table lists this clone with a few counts. Profiling relied on immunoSEQ multiplex PCR, and the TCRdb table lists in-frame clones only, not all of them. The sample consists of some 19,000 clones, about 83% of them appearing once. The specimen was PBMCs, collected around atezolizumab (anti-PD-L1) treatment. This clonotype originated in a man between 45 and 60 years old with urothelial cancer.

DNA for the CDR3: TGTGCCAGCAGCGAGGCTCGCAACACCCTCCACTTT. This encodes CASSEARNTLHF. The chain employs TRBV6-6 and TRBJ1-6; D is undetermined. Germline CDR1 and CDR2: MNHNY and SVGAGI (reference sequence). The V end was cut by 6 bases, the J end by 14 bases, with 14 bases between. CDR3 length equals 12 residues.